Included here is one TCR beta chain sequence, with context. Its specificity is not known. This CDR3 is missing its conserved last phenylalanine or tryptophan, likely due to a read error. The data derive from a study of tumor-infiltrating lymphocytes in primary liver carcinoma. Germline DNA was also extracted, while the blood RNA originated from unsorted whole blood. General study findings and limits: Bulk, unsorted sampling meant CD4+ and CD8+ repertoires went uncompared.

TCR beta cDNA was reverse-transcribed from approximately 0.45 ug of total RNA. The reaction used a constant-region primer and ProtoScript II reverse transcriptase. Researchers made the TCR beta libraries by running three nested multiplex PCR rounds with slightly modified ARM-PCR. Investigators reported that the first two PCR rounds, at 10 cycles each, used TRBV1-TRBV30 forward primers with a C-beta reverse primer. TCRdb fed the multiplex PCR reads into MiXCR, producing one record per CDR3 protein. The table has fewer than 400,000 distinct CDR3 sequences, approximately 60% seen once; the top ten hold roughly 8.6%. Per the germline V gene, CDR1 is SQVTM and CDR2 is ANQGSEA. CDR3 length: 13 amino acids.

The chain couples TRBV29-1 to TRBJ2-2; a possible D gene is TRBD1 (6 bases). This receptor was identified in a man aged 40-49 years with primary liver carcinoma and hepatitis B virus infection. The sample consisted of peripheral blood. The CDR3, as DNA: TGCAGCTTCTTTTCTGGGGGCACCGGGGATCTGTTTCTT. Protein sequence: CSFFSGGTGDLFL.